The next 18 T cell receptor beta chains were all read from a single sample in a study of blood T cell repertoires in COVID-19. The table came from immunoSEQ multiplex PCR; TCRdb's copy has only in-frame clones and leaves some out. The top ten clones hold over 15% of a sample with around 99,000 clones, about four fifths of them seen once. The sample taken for sequencing was peripheral blood. Source of these receptors: an elderly woman with active or convalescent COVID-19.

The V call is TRBV9, the J call TRBJ2-3; TRBD2 might be the D (5 bases). The V end was cut by 0 bases, the J end by 5 bases, with 10 bases between. Germline V gives CDR1 SGDLS, CDR2 YYNGEE. The CDR3 totals 14 residues. The CDR3 DNA sequence: TGTGCCAGCAGCGTAGCGGGGAATGTAGATACGCAGTATTTT. Amino acids: CASSVAGNVDTQYF.

The chain couples TRBV28 to TRBJ2-1, with 9 bases aligning to TRBD2. CDR1 MDHEN and CDR2 SYDVKM come from the germline V gene. The CDR3 spans 15 residues. Trimming cost V 6 bases and J 12 bases; bases outside gene matches: 15. DNA of the CDR3: TGTGCCAGCAGCTCTACAGGGGCGACTAGCGGACTGCAGTTCTTC. Protein sequence: CASSSTGATSGLQFF.

The chain links TRBV28 to TRBJ1-5; D gene uncertain. V lost 3 bases, J lost 4 bases, and 16 bases lay in between. CDR3 length equals 16 residues. Germline-derived CDR1 and CDR2 are MDHEN and SYDVKM. The CDR3 loop is CASSFPGAGGNQPQHF. Here the CDR3 DNA reads TGTGCCAGCAGTTTTCCCGGAGCGGGAGGAAATCAGCCCCAGCATTTT.

J is TRBJ1-1 and V is TRBV7-2; D possibly corresponds to TRBD1 (6 bases). The V end lost 7 bases, the J end lost 1 base, and 13 bases lay between the germline ends. CDR3 length: 14 residues. The germline V gene encodes CDR1 SGHTA and CDR2 FQGNSA. CDR3 DNA: TGTGCCAGCAAAGCGGGACAAGGGAACACTGAAGCTTTCTTT. Encoded protein: CASKAGQGNTEAFF. The whole variable domain, remainder taken from reference TRBV7-2 and TRBJ1-1, is GAGVSQSPSNKVTEKGKDVELRCDPISGHTALYWYRQSLGQGLEFLIYFQGNSAPDKSGLPSDRFSAERTGGSVSTLTIQRTQQEDSAVYLCASKAGQGNTEAFFGQGTRLTVV.

The genes are TRBV9 and TRBJ2-2; maybe TRBD2 (6 bases). V lost 1 base, J lost 0 bases, and 13 bases lay in between. Per germline, CDR1 SGDLS and CDR2 YYNGEE. The CDR3 is 17 residues long. The CDR3 loop is CASSVPRDFTNTGELFF. CDR3 DNA sequence: TGTGCCAGCAGCGTACCCCGGGACTTCACGAACACCGGGGAGCTGTTTTTT. Full variable domain (rest looked up from reference TRBV9 and TRBJ2-2): DSGVTQTPKHLITATGQRVTLRCSPRSGDLSVYWYQQSLDQGLQFLIQYYNGEERAKGNILERFSAQQFPDLHSELNLSSLELGDSALYFCASSVPRDFTNTGELFFGEGSRLTVL.

The J gene is TRBJ2-1, the V gene TRBV5-4; 7 nucleotides line up with TRBD2. The CDR3 runs 14 residues. With V trimmed by 0 bases and J by 6 bases, 3 bases remained unmatched. Germline assignment: CDR1 SGHNT and CDR2 YYREEE (reference sequence). The CDR3 here is CASSLAASGNEQFF. CDR3 bases: TGTGCCAGCAGCTTGGCCGCTAGCGGCAATGAGCAGTTCTTC.

This clone occurred once. The V call is TRBV7-9, the J call TRBJ2-3, with 10 bases that match TRBD1. This CDR3 is built from 16 residues. Looked up from germline, CDR1 is SEHNR and CDR2 is FQNEAQ (reference sequence). Trimming took 6 bases from V and 3 from J; bases not matched to a gene: 9. The CDR3 sequence: CASSYRDRGITDTQYF. In DNA form, the CDR3 reads TGTGCCAGCAGTTACCGGGACAGGGGAATTACAGATACGCAGTATTTT.

The chain recombines TRBV19 with TRBJ1-5, with no clear D. The CDR3 has 12 amino acids. Trimming removed 5 bases at V and 7 bases at J, with 9 bases between. The germline CDR1 and CDR2 sequences are LNHDA and SQIVND (reference sequence). The CDR3 DNA sequence: TGTGCCAGTAGTCTGGTTCAGCAGCCCCAGCATTTT. It codes for CASSLVQQPQHF.

The chain couples TRBV15 to TRBJ2-5; 9 bases fit TRBD1. Losses at the gene ends were 5 bases for V and 6 bases for J; bases not matched to a gene: 7. Germline V gene lookup returns CDR1 LNHNV and CDR2 YYDKDF (reference sequence). The CDR3 extends over 14 amino acids. CDR3 loop: CATSPNRGRQTQYF. The CDR3 DNA reads TGTGCCACCAGCCCAAACAGGGGGCGGCAGACCCAGTACTTC.

The chain carries TRBV11-3 and TRBJ2-3, with 10 bases aligning to TRBD2. Germline V CDR1 and CDR2: SGHNT, YENEEA. CDR3 length: 17 residues. J lost 4 bases, V lost 1 base, and 8 bases had no gene match. CDR3 nucleotides: TGTGCCAGCAGCTTAGGACTGCGGCTAGCGGGAGCAGATACGCAGTATTTT. Encoded protein: CASSLGLRLAGADTQYF.

Concerning this clone: Compared with germline, one end of the junction differs, possibly owing to a read error. The chain carries TRBV5-1 and TRBJ2-5, with 10 bases fitting TRBD1. The CDR3 is 15 amino acids. Germline V gene sequence: CDR1 SGHRS, CDR2 YFSETQ. The CDR3 reads CASSNRQGAGETQYF. In nucleotides, the CDR3 is TGTGCCAGCAGCAACAGACAGGGGGCGGGGGAGACCCAGTACTTC. The variable domain in full, completed from reference TRBV5-1 and TRBJ2-5, reads KAGVTQTPRYLIKTRGQQVTLSCSPISGHRSVSWYQQTPGQGLQFLFEYFSETQRNKGNFPGRFSGRQFSNSRSEMNVSTLELGDSALYLCASSNRQGAGETQYFGPGTRLLVL.

This chain links TRBV29-1 with TRBJ2-1; D possibly corresponds to TRBD2 (6 bases). This CDR3 comprises 13 residues. Between the trimmed V and J ends, which lost 8 bases and 5 bases, there was a span of 16 bases. Germline V lookup: CDR1 SQVTM, CDR2 ANQGSEA. CDR3 nucleotides: TGCAGCTACGGTGGGGGGACTCACAATGAGCAGTTCTTC. Protein product: CSYGGGTHNEQFF.

The chain uses TRBV19 and TRBJ2-1; TRBD2 matches at 9 bases. V shed 1 base, J shed 3 bases, and the junction held 7 bases outside the gene matches. This CDR3 comprises 17 residues. Germline V lookup: CDR1 LNHDA, CDR2 SQIVND (reference sequence). As DNA, the CDR3 is TGTGCCAGTAGTATAGGGTCTGGAGCGGGAGGCTACAATGAGCAGTTCTTC. This encodes CASSIGSGAGGYNEQFF.

V is TRBV5-4 and J is TRBJ1-4, with D unclear. Trimming removed 0 bases from V and 8 bases from J, with 11 bases in between. This CDR3 has 14 residues. Germline values: CDR1 SGHNT, CDR2 YYREEE (reference sequence). The CDR3 nucleotides read TGTGCCAGCAGCTTGGGGCAGCAGCGAGAAAAACTGTTTTTT. Encoded protein: CASSLGQQREKLFF.

The chain employs TRBV2 and TRBJ2-7; TRBD2 might be the D (5 bases). This CDR3 has 14 residues. The V end was cut by 3 bases, the J end by 1 base, with 10 bases between. Germline CDR1 SNHLY, CDR2 FYNNEI. In DNA form, the CDR3 reads TGTGCCAGCAGTGATGGCGGGCCTTCCTACGAGCAGTACTTC. This encodes CASSDGGPSYEQYF. The variable domain in full, completed from reference TRBV2 and TRBJ2-7, reads EPEVTQTPSHQVTQMGQEVILRCVPISNHLYFYWYRQILGQKVEFLVSFYNNEISEKSEIFDDQFSVERPDGSNFTLKIRSTKLEDSAMYFCASSDGGPSYEQYFGPGTRLTVT.

The V gene is TRBV11-2, the J gene TRBJ2-7; TRBD2 matches at 8 bases. The trim removed 5 bases at V and 4 bases at J, leaving 16 bases unmatched. This CDR3 comprises 17 residues. The V gene's germline CDR1 is SGHAT and CDR2 FQNNGV. In DNA form, the CDR3 reads TGTGCCAGCAGCAGGAGCGGGGGTGCAGGTAGTAATTACGAGCAGTACTTC. Translation gives CASSRSGGAGSNYEQYF.

This clone occurred a few times. The CDR3 spells CASSQCGSGTGGDTEAFF. In DNA form, the CDR3 reads TGCGCCAGCAGTCAATGCGGCTCCGGGACAGGGGGAGACACTGAAGCTTTCTTT. The chain has TRBV23-1 and TRBJ1-1, with 11 bases matching TRBD1. TRBV23-1 carries the ORF label, with uncertain function. The CDR3 totals 18 residues. Losses at the gene ends were 1 base for V and 3 bases for J; bases not matched to a gene: 10.

This clone occurred once. The chain is built from TRBV13 and TRBJ2-7; D possibly corresponds to TRBD2 (6 bases). Trimming left V 1 base short and J 0 bases short, with 13 bases between. CDR3 length: 16 amino acids. Germline V gene sequence: CDR1 PRHDT, CDR2 FYEKMQ (reference sequence). CDR3 bases: TGTGCCAGCAGCTTAGATCTAGCGCCAAGCTCCTACGAGCAGTACTTC. Its translation: CASSLDLAPSSYEQYF.